The source of this TCR beta chain is a study of cytomegalovirus exposure and HLA in healthy donors. Study conclusions and caveats: There were three CMV-associated chains whose specificity for CMV antigens was confirmed in vitro. Cytomegalovirus status was reportedly diagnosed by the classifier with high specificity and sensitivity.

Libraries were prepared by immunoSEQ multiplex PCR; TCRdb keeps only in-frame clonotypes and omits some of them. The data show about 220,000 clones, 85% to 95% seen once. As to this clone: As yet, its antigen is unknown.

Trimming at V came to 5 bases and at J to 9 bases, leaving 4 bases not matched to a gene. The CDR3 has 13 amino acids. CDR1 is SGHDN, CDR2 FVKESK, per germline. This sequence originates from a woman aged 18 to 35 in good health and CMV-seronegative. The gene calls are TRBV14 and TRBJ2-2; TRBD1 matches 9 bases. Sequencing was carried out using PBMCs. The CDR3 region is CASSWDRARELFF. The CDR3 nucleotides are TGTGCCAGCAGCTGGGACAGGGCCAGGGAGCTGTTTTTT.